Listed below are T cell receptor beta chains from one sample, sequenced in a study of glioma-infiltrating T cells. MiXCR was run by TCRdb on the multiplex PCR reads, yielding one entry per CDR3 protein. Found here are thousands of distinct CDR3 sequences, 35% to 45% of them singletons; the top ten hold 20% to 25%. Sequencing used glioma tissue, nonneoplastic brain tissue, or PBMCs (not recorded which). Receptor source: a human donor with low-grade glioma or glioblastoma, undergoing nonglioma brain surgery, or in good health (not recorded which). Each CDR3 is given with its conserved first and last residue. D genes are given only for firm matches. Part of the rows lack a size; the others show once, few, many or a class for expanded clones.

d_call: .; v_call: TRBV4-2; clone_size: many; j_call: TRBJ1-3; cdr3_nt: TGTGCCAGCAGCCAAGAGGTGGGAGGGGGTATTAGTGGAAACACCATATATTTT; cdr3_aa: CASSQEVGGGISGNTIYF
d_call: TRBD2; v_call: TRBV20-1; clone_size: .; j_call: TRBJ2-1; cdr3_nt: TGCAGTGCTTGTCCTGCTAGCGGGAGGGCCTTGGATGAGCAGTTCTTC; cdr3_aa: CSACPASGRALDEQFF
d_call: TRBD2; v_call: TRBV27; clone_size: .; j_call: TRBJ2-1; cdr3_nt: TGTGCCAGCAGTTTATTAGGGCTAGCGGGGAGAAATGAGCAGTTCTTC; cdr3_aa: CASSLLGLAGRNEQFF
d_call: TRBD2; v_call: TRBV6-5; clone_size: once; j_call: TRBJ2-3; cdr3_nt: TGTGCCTGCAGACCCTGGACTAGCGGGATCACAGATACGCAGTATTTT; cdr3_aa: CACRPWTSGITDTQYF
d_call: TRBD2; v_call: TRBV27; clone_size: medium-sized; j_call: TRBJ2-3; cdr3_nt: TGTGCCAGCAGTCGGCGGACTAGCGGTCGTTCGATCGCAGATACGCAGTATTTT; cdr3_aa: CASSRRTSGRSIADTQYF
d_call: .; v_call: TRBV5-1; clone_size: many; j_call: TRBJ1-2; cdr3_nt: TGCGCCAGCGGCCCGACAGGTAGTGGCTACACCTTC; cdr3_aa: CASGPTGSGYTF
d_call: TRBD2; v_call: TRBV12-3/TRBV12-4; clone_size: many; j_call: TRBJ2-5; cdr3_nt: TGTGCCAGCAGTCCACTACTAGCGGGAGGGCGGGAGACCCAGTACTTC; cdr3_aa: CASSPLLAGGRETQYF
d_call: .; v_call: TRBV5-1; clone_size: many; j_call: TRBJ2-7; cdr3_nt: TGCGCCAGCAGCAAAAGCTTCGACGAGCAGTACTTC; cdr3_aa: CASSKSFDEQYF
d_call: .; v_call: TRBV15; clone_size: few; j_call: TRBJ1-1; cdr3_nt: TGTGCCACCAGCAGCTGGGGGGTGGGCACTGAAGCTTTCTTT; cdr3_aa: CATSSWGVGTEAFF
d_call: .; v_call: TRBV6-2/TRBV6-3; clone_size: .; j_call: TRBJ1-1; cdr3_nt: TGTGCCAGCAGTTACCCGCAGGGTACCAACACTGAAGTTTTCTTT; cdr3_aa: CASSYPQGTNTEVFF
d_call: TRBD1; v_call: TRBV27; clone_size: .; j_call: TRBJ1-5; cdr3_nt: TGTGCCAGCAGTCATGGACAGGGAAATCAGCCCCAGCATTTT; cdr3_aa: CASSHGQGNQPQHF
d_call: TRBD1; v_call: TRBV12-3/TRBV12-4; clone_size: many; j_call: TRBJ2-7; cdr3_nt: TGTGCCAGCAGTTCCCCGGGACAGGGGTCGGGCGAGCAGTACTTC; cdr3_aa: CASSSPGQGSGEQYF
d_call: TRBD2; v_call: TRBV7-2; clone_size: medium-sized; j_call: TRBJ2-1; cdr3_nt: TGTGCCAGCAGCTGGGGACTAGAGCAGTTCTTC; cdr3_aa: CASSWGLEQFF
d_call: TRBD1; v_call: TRBV7-3; clone_size: .; j_call: TRBJ1-2; cdr3_nt: TGTGCCAGCAGCTGGGACAGGGGGGGCTATGGCTACACCTTC; cdr3_aa: CASSWDRGGYGYTF
d_call: TRBD2; v_call: TRBV28; clone_size: .; j_call: TRBJ2-5; cdr3_nt: TGTGCCAGCAGTTTATCCCTAGCGGGAGTGGTAGAGACCCAGTACTTC; cdr3_aa: CASSLSLAGVVETQYF
d_call: .; v_call: TRBV14; clone_size: many; j_call: TRBJ1-1; cdr3_nt: TGTGCCAGCAGCCAAGGGGCAGGAGGCAACACTGAAGCTTTCTTT; cdr3_aa: CASSQGAGGNTEAFF
d_call: .; v_call: TRBV7-6; clone_size: .; j_call: TRBJ1-1; cdr3_nt: TGTGCCAGCAGCCTTGGACCCCAGAGAGAGGCTTTCTTT; cdr3_aa: CASSLGPQREAFF
d_call: TRBD2; v_call: TRBV6-1; clone_size: .; j_call: TRBJ2-5; cdr3_nt: TGTGCCAGCAGTAACCCCGGGGGGTGGGAGACCCAGTACTTC; cdr3_aa: CASSNPGGWETQYF
d_call: .; v_call: TRBV28; clone_size: medium-sized; j_call: TRBJ2-1; cdr3_nt: TGTGCCAGCAGGCCGGCGGGCCTAAACAATGAGCAGTTCTTC; cdr3_aa: CASRPAGLNNEQFF
d_call: TRBD2; v_call: TRBV7-2; clone_size: .; j_call: TRBJ2-1; cdr3_nt: TGTGCCAGCAGCTTAGCCATAGCGGGAGGGAGGAATGAGCAGTTCTTC; cdr3_aa: CASSLAIAGGRNEQFF
d_call: TRBD2; v_call: TRBV20-1; clone_size: .; j_call: TRBJ2-7; cdr3_nt: TGCAGTGCTGGATATACTAGCGGGAGGGCCTACAACGAGCAGTACTTC; cdr3_aa: CSAGYTSGRAYNEQYF
d_call: .; v_call: TRBV6-2/TRBV6-3; clone_size: medium-sized; j_call: TRBJ1-1; cdr3_nt: TGTGCCAGCAGTTATGGGGGCGCATCTTTCTTT; cdr3_aa: CASSYGGASFF
d_call: .; v_call: TRBV2; clone_size: many; j_call: TRBJ2-5; cdr3_nt: TGTGCCAGCAGCGTTAGCAGGAAAGAGACCCAGTACTTC; cdr3_aa: CASSVSRKETQYF
d_call: .; v_call: TRBV7-2; clone_size: .; j_call: TRBJ1-1; cdr3_nt: TGTGCCAGCAGCGAGTGGATAGACACTGAAGCTTTCTTT; cdr3_aa: CASSEWIDTEAFF
d_call: .; v_call: TRBV6-2/TRBV6-3; clone_size: medium-sized; j_call: TRBJ1-2; cdr3_nt: TGTGCCAGCAGTTTATCAGGCTATGGCTACACCTTC; cdr3_aa: CASSLSGYGYTF
d_call: .; v_call: TRBV2; clone_size: medium-sized; j_call: TRBJ2-3; cdr3_nt: TGTGCCAGCAGTGTTAACGACAACACAGATACGCAGTATTTT; cdr3_aa: CASSVNDNTDTQYF
d_call: TRBD1; v_call: TRBV7-2; clone_size: medium-sized; j_call: TRBJ2-5; cdr3_nt: TGTGCCAGCAGCAACAGGGGGGAGACCCAGTACTTC; cdr3_aa: CASSNRGETQYF
d_call: .; v_call: TRBV19; clone_size: medium-sized; j_call: TRBJ2-5; cdr3_nt: TGTGCCAGTAGTCGCTCCCTGGAGGAGACCCAGTACTTC; cdr3_aa: CASSRSLEETQYF
d_call: TRBD1; v_call: TRBV6-5; clone_size: .; j_call: TRBJ1-6; cdr3_nt: TGTGCCAGCAGTTCCCACCCGGGACAGGGAGTTTCACCCCTCCACTTT; cdr3_aa: CASSSHPGQGVSPLHF
d_call: .; v_call: TRBV2; clone_size: medium-sized; j_call: TRBJ1-6; cdr3_nt: TGTGCCAGCAGTCCGCTGGTGGCGGGTTCACCCCTCCACTTT; cdr3_aa: CASSPLVAGSPLHF
d_call: TRBD1; v_call: TRBV3-1; clone_size: many; j_call: TRBJ1-2; cdr3_nt: TGTGCCAGCAGCCAAGATCCGGCCGGGACAGGGGGCGACTATGGCTACACCTTC; cdr3_aa: CASSQDPAGTGGDYGYTF
d_call: .; v_call: TRBV6-6; clone_size: few; j_call: TRBJ2-7; cdr3_nt: TGTGCCAGCAGTTACTCGCCAGGGCCCACCTACGAGCAGTACTTC; cdr3_aa: CASSYSPGPTYEQYF
d_call: TRBD2; v_call: TRBV28; clone_size: many; j_call: TRBJ2-1; cdr3_nt: TGTGCCAGCAGCCCCGGCGGGGGAGGCCCCCGCGAGCAGTTCTTC; cdr3_aa: CASSPGGGGPREQFF
d_call: .; v_call: TRBV4-1; clone_size: .; j_call: TRBJ2-1; cdr3_nt: TGCGCCAGCAGCCAAGATGAATACAATGAGCAGTTCTTC; cdr3_aa: CASSQDEYNEQFF
d_call: TRBD1; v_call: TRBV29-1; clone_size: many; j_call: TRBJ1-2; cdr3_nt: TGCAGCGCTGGGAACGCGGGACAGGCAGTGCACACCTTC; cdr3_aa: CSAGNAGQAVHTF
d_call: TRBD2; v_call: TRBV7-9; clone_size: many; j_call: TRBJ2-1; cdr3_nt: TGTGCCAGCAGCTTAGCTTTAGGACTAGCTAGCCATGAGCAGTTCTTC; cdr3_aa: CASSLALGLASHEQFF
d_call: TRBD2; v_call: TRBV3-1; clone_size: many; j_call: TRBJ2-2; cdr3_nt: TGTGCCAGCAGCCGACTAGCGGGTCAAAGCACCGGGGAGCTGTTTTTT; cdr3_aa: CASSRLAGQSTGELFF